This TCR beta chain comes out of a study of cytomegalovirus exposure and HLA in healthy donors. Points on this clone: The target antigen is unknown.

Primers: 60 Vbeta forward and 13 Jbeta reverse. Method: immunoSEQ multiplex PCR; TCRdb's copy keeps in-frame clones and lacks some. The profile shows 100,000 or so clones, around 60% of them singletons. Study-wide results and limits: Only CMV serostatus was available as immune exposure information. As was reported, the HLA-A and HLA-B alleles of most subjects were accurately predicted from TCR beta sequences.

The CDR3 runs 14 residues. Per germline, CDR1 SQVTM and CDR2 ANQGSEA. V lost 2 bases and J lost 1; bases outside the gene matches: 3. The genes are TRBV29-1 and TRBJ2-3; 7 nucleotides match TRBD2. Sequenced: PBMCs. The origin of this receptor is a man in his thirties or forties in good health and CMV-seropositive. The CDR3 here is CSVESGAGTDTQYF. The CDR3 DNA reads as TGCAGCGTTGAAAGCGGGGCCGGCACAGATACGCAGTATTTT.